This T cell receptor (beta chain) was found in a study of blood T cell repertoires in COVID-19. Study-level background: Researchers got acute and convalescent COVID-19 samples from the United States, Italy and Spain. Nucleic acid was either cDNA or gDNA, and it came from T cells, B-cell-depleted T cells, or PBMCs.

V was clipped by 0 bases and J by 2 bases, with 14 bases between them. This CDR3 spans 16 amino acids. Looked up from germline, CDR1 is GTSNPN and CDR2 is SVGIG (reference sequence). Authors' methods: Counts of nucleated cells, estimated from reference gene primer amplification, were obtained. Assay used: immunoSEQ multiplex PCR; TCRdb lists only in-frame clones, some missing. The V and J calls and clone size were taken over from that table, and D and trimming were inferred from the DNA. Of around 120,000 clones listed, about 75% are singletons. The sequence was collected from a man at least 80 years old with acute or convalescent COVID-19. The chain uses TRBV30 and TRBJ1-3; D gene uncertain. The sequenced sample was peripheral blood. CDR3 region: CAWSVSGVLPGNTIYF. The CDR3 coding sequence is TGTGCCTGGAGTGTATCCGGGGTTCTTCCTGGAAACACCATATATTTT.